This TCR beta chain emerged from a study of blood T cell repertoires in COVID-19. Study details: Nucleic acid was either cDNA or gDNA, and it came from T cells, B-cell-depleted T cells, or PBMCs.

Allocation to cohorts depended on clinical history reported by the participants. Assay used: immunoSEQ multiplex PCR; TCRdb lists only in-frame clones, some missing. The sample has about 150,000 clones; around 81% are singletons. The CDR3 has 13 residues. The germline V gene encodes CDR1 LNHDA and CDR2 SQIVND (reference sequence). The V end lost 1 base, the J end lost 1 base, and 4 bases lay between the germline ends. The chain recombines TRBV19 with TRBJ1-1, with unresolved D. The clonotype was recovered from a woman aged 40 to 50 who had recovered from COVID-19. The material sequenced was PBMCs or T cells enriched from blood (not recorded which). The CDR3 coding sequence is TGTGCCAGTAGTATAGGTAGGAACACTGAAGCTTTCTTT. Its protein is CASSIGRNTEAFF.